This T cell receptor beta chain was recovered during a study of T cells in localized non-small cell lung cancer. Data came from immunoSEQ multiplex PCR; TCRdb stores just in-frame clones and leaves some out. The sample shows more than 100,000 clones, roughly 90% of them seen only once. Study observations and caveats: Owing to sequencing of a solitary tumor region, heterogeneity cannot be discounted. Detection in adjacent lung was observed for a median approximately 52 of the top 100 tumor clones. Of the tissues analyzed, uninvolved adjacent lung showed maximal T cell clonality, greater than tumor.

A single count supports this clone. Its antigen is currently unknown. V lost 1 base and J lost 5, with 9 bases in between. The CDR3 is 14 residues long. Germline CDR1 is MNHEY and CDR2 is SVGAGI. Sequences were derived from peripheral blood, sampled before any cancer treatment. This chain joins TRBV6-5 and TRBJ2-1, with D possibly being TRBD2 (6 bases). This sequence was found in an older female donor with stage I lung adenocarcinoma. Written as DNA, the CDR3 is TGTGCCAGCAGTTACTGGAGGGGTGACAATGAGCAGTTCTTC. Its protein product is CASSYWRGDNEQFF.